Listed here are 10 T cell receptor beta chains from one sample, sequenced in a study of brain T cells in children with intractable seizures. Profiling relied on immunoSEQ multiplex PCR, and the TCRdb table lists in-frame clones only, not all of them. This table has 100,000 to 120,000 clones, roughly 94% appearing once. The material was peripheral blood, obtained at surgery. The origin of the receptors is a boy in the first two years of life with hemimegalencephaly and intractable seizures.

V and J are TRBV19 and TRBJ2-1; the D is unclear. CDR3 length equals 16 residues. Germline CDR1 is LNHDA and CDR2 is SQIVND (reference sequence). Trimming stripped 4 bases from V and 2 bases from J, with 15 bases between. Here the CDR3 reads CASSRAPWPPYNEQFF. CDR3 coding DNA: TGTGCCAGTAGTAGGGCGCCCTGGCCCCCCTACAATGAGCAGTTCTTC.

The V gene is TRBV7-2, the J gene TRBJ2-5; D not resolved. The ends were cut back, 1 base at V and 5 bases at J, with 14 bases in the middle. The CDR3 is 15 residues long. CDR1 is SGHTA and CDR2 is FQGNSA in the germline V gene. This chain's CDR3 is CASSLGAQSPETQYF. CDR3 coding DNA: TGTGCCAGCAGCTTAGGTGCCCAGAGCCCTGAGACCCAGTACTTC.

V is TRBV5-1 and J is TRBJ2-3; perhaps TRBD2 as D (6 bases). Germline V lookup: CDR1 SGHRS, CDR2 YFSETQ. CDR3 size: 16 residues. The germline V and J ends were trimmed by 4 bases and 4 bases, with 19 bases remaining between them. For the CDR3, the DNA is TGCGCCAGCAGCCACGGCCCCACCCCGGGGGCAGATACGCAGTATTTT. It encodes CASSHGPTPGADTQYF.

CDR3 coding DNA: TGTGCCAGCAGTTTCTGGGCCGTGGGATCCGTTGGGAACACTGAAGCTTTCTTT. Its translation is CASSFWAVGSVGNTEAFF. The rearrangement uses TRBV28 and TRBJ1-1, with D hard to call. CDR1 is MDHEN, CDR2 SYDVKM, per germline. Trimming removed 3 bases at V and 1 base at J, with 21 bases between. CDR3 size: 18 residues.

This clone was observed once. The chain uses TRBV27 and TRBJ1-2; possibly TRBD1 for D (5 bases). Germline loops: CDR1 MNHEY, CDR2 SMNVEV (reference sequence). V lost 5 bases to trimming and J lost 4 bases, with 17 bases between them. CDR3 size: 15 residues. CDR3 DNA sequence: TGTGCCAGCAGTCTCCTGCGGGGGAAAGGCTATGGCTACACCTTC. Translated, it gives CASSLLRGKGYGYTF.

CDR3 in amino acids: CASVLGNTIYF. The CDR3 DNA reads as TGTGCCAGCGTATTAGGAAACACCATATATTTT. V and J are TRBV6-5 and TRBJ1-3; D not certain. Looked up from germline, CDR1 is MNHEY and CDR2 is SVGAGI. The CDR3 extends over 11 amino acids. V lost 8 bases and J lost 4, with 6 bases in between.

The chain combines TRBV7-2 with TRBJ2-5, with 8 nucleotides matching TRBD2. V was clipped by 1 base and J by 5 bases; unmatched bases: 12. The CDR3 contains 17 residues. The V gene's germline CDR1 is SGHTA and CDR2 FQGNSA. The CDR3 reads CASSLESSLAGWETQYF. CDR3 coding DNA: TGTGCCAGCAGCTTAGAAAGTTCCCTAGCGGGTTGGGAGACCCAGTACTTC.

This chain links TRBV11-2 with TRBJ2-5; D might be TRBD1 or TRBD2, each matching 5 bases. The CDR3 spans 15 residues. Germline V gives CDR1 SGHAT, CDR2 FQNNGV. V lost 3 bases to trimming and J lost 5 bases, with 16 bases between them. Here the CDR3 reads CASSFVDWGLETQYF. CDR3 bases: TGTGCCAGCAGCTTTGTGGACTGGGGGTTGGAGACCCAGTACTTC.

In DNA form, the CDR3 reads TGCGCCAGCAGCTTGACAGGGATCATGAACACTGAAGCTTTCTTT. Translating it yields CASSLTGIMNTEAFF. The genes are TRBV5-1 and TRBJ1-1; a weak D match, TRBD1 (6 bases). Germline V lookup: CDR1 SGHRS, CDR2 YFSETQ. This CDR3 region has 15 residues. V lost 1 base, J lost 0 bases, and 10 bases lay in between.

This chain connects TRBV5-6 to TRBJ1-1; D ambiguous. The germline gives CDR1 SGHDT, CDR2 YYEEEE. The CDR3 is 14 amino acids. The V end lost 1 base, the J end lost 1 base, and 8 bases lay between the germline ends. This chain's CDR3 is CASSLRGANTEAFF. The CDR3 DNA is TGTGCCAGCAGCTTGCGGGGAGCGAACACTGAAGCTTTCTTT.